Given below is one T cell receptor (beta chain) in context. The antigen is undetermined. The data were obtained in a study of cytomegalovirus exposure and HLA in healthy donors. Study context: Early released data had roughly 81 million unique TCRs, all coming from HLA-typed donors. The study placed about four fifths of its 398 genotyped donors in the Caucasian-associated ancestry cluster. Findings and caveats of the study: Among the most significant clusters, several appeared linked to common viral pathogens in a later analysis. The productive fraction for most TCR beta V segments was about 87% or about 30% in an earlier analysis.

It was with 60 Vbeta and 13 Jbeta primers that the PCR ran. Sequencing was performed with immunoSEQ multiplex PCR; in TCRdb, only in-frame clones are kept and a portion is missing. The sample holds about 150,000 clones, approximately 81% seen once. The receptor's source is a woman between 18 and 29 years old in good health and CMV-seronegative. Input material: PBMCs.

DNA for the CDR3: TGTGCCAGCAGCTTATCCGGGGATAATTCACCCCTCCACTTT. This encodes CASSLSGDNSPLHF. This chain joins TRBV7-9 and TRBJ1-6; D not resolved. The CDR3 runs to 14 residues. V gave up 2 bases and J gave up 5 bases, with 7 bases separating them. The V gene's germline CDR1 is SEHNR and CDR2 FQNEAQ (reference sequence).